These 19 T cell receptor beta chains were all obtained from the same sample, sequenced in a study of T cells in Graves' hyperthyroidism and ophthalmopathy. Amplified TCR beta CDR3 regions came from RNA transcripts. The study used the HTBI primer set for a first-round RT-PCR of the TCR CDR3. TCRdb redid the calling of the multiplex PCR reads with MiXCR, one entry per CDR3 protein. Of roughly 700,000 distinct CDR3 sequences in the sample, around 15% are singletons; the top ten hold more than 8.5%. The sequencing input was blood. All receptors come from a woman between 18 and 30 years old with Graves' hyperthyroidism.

CDR3 amino acids: CAGTGSVGGELFF. In DNA form, the CDR3 reads TGTGCCGGAACAGGGAGTGTTGGCGGGGAGCTGTTTTTT. V and J are TRBV28 and TRBJ2-2; possibly TRBD1 for D (6 bases). There are 13 residues in the CDR3. The V end was cut by 11 bases, the J end by 7 bases, with 17 bases between. In germline, CDR1 is MDHEN, CDR2 SYDVKM.

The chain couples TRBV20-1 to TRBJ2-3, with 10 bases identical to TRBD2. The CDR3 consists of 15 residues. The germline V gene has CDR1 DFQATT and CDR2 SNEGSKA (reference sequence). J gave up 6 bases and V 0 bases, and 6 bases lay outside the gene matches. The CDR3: CSARELAGRWDTQYF. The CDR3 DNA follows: TGCAGTGCTAGAGAACTAGCGGGACGCTGGGATACGCAGTATTTT.

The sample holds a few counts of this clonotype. CDR3 sequence reads: CASSLRGAVSYNEQFF. The CDR3 nucleotides are TGTGCCAGCAGTTTACGGGGGGCAGTCTCCTACAATGAGCAGTTCTTC. The chain has TRBV28 and TRBJ2-1; D perhaps matches TRBD2 (7 bases). V was cut by 2 bases and J by 0 bases, with 11 bases left in between. In germline, CDR1 is MDHEN, CDR2 SYDVKM. The CDR3 is 16 amino acids.

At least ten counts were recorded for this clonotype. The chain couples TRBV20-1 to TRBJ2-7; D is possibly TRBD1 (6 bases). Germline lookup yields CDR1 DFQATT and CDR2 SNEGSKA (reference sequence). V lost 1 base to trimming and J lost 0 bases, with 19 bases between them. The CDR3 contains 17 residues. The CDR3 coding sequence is TGCAGTGCTAGAGTATTTAGTAAGTCGACAGGCTCCTACGAGCAGTACTTC. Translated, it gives CSARVFSKSTGSYEQYF.

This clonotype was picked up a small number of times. The CDR3 spells CASLDYYGQGNQPQHF. The CDR3 DNA reads as TGTGCCAGTCTGGATTATTATGGACAGGGCAATCAGCCCCAGCATTTT. The chain carries TRBV19 and TRBJ1-5; 7 bases map to TRBD1. V lost 8 bases to trimming and J lost 2 bases; unmatched junction nucleotides: 12. Germline-derived CDR1 and CDR2 are LNHDA and SQIVND (reference sequence). The CDR3 is 16 amino acids.

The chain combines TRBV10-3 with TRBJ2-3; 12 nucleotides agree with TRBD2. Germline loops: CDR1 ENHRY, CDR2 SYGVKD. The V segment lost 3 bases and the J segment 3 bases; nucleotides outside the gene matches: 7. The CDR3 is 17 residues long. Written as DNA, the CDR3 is TGTGCCATCAGTGACTTTATGACTAGCGGGAGAACAGATACGCAGTATTTT. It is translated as CAISDFMTSGRTDTQYF.

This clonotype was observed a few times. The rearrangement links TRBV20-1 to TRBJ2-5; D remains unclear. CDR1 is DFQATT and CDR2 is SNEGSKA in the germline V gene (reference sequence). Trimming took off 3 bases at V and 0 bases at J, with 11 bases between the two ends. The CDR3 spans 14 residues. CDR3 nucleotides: TGCAGTGCTAGCAGGAATCCGGACCAAGAGACCCAGTACTTC. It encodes CSASRNPDQETQYF.

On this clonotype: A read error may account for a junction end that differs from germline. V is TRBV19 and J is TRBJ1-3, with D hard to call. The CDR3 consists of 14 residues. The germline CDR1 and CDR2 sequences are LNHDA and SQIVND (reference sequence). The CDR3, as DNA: TGTGACAGTAGTATGGTGGTCTCTGGAAACACCATATATTTT. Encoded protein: CDSSMVVSGNTIYF.

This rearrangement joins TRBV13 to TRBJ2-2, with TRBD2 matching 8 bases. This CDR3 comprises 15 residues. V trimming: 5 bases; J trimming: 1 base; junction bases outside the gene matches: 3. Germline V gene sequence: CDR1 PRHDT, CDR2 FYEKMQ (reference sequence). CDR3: CASSETSVNTGELFF. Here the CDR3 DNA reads TGTGCCAGCAGCGAGACTAGCGTGAACACCGGGGAGCTGTTTTTT.

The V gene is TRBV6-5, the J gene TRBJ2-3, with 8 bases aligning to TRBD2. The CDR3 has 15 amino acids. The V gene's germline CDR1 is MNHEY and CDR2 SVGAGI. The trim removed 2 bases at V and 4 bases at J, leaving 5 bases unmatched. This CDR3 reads CASSYTGLASDTQYF. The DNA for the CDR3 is TGTGCCAGCAGTTACACAGGACTAGCATCAGATACGCAGTATTTT.

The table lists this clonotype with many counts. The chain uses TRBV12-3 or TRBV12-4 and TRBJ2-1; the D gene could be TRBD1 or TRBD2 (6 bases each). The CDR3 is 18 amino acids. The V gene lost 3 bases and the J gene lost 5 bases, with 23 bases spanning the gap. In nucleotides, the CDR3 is TGTGCCAGCAGTTTCTCCCGGGGACTGTCGGGGGCCAACAATGAGCAGTTCTTC. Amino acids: CASSFSRGLSGANNEQFF.

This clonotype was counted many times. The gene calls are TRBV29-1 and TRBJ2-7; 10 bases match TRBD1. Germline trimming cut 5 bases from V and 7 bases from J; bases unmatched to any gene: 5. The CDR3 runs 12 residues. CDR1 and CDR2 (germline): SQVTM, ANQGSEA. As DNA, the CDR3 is TGCAGCGTTCTGACAGGGGGCGGGGAGCAGTACTTC. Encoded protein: CSVLTGGGEQYF.

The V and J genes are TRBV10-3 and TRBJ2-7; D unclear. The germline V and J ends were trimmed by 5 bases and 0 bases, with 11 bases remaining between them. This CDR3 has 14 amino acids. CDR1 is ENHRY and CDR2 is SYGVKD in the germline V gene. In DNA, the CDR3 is TGTGCCATCAGTCTTCCGGATAGCTCCTACGAGCAGTACTTC. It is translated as CAISLPDSSYEQYF.

CDR3 in amino acids: CASSFRQGWTDTQYF. The CDR3 coding sequence is TGTGCCAGCAGTTTTCGACAGGGGTGGACAGATACGCAGTATTTT. V usage is TRBV12-3 or TRBV12-4 and J usage is TRBJ2-3, with 8 bases that match TRBD1. J was trimmed by 3 bases and V by 3 bases; bases with no gene match: 5. CDR3 length equals 15 residues.

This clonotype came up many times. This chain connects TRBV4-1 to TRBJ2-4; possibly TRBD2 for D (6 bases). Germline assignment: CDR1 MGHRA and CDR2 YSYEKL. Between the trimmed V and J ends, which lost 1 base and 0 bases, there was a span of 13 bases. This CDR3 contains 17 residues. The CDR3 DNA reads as TGCGCCAGCAGCCAAGTGGTCCAGACTAGAGCCAAAAACATTCAGTACTTC. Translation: CASSQVVQTRAKNIQYF.

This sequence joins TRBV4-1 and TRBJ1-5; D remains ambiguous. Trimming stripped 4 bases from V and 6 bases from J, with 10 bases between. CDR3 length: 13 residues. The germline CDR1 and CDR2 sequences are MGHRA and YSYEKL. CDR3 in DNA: TGCGCCAGCAGCCGGCTTTGGGGTCAGCCCCAGCATTTT. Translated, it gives CASSRLWGQPQHF.

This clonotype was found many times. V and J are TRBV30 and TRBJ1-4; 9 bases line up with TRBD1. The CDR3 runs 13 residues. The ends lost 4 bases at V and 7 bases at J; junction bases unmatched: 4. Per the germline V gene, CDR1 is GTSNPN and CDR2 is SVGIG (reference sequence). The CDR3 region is CAWNRGRPEKLFF. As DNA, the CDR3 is TGTGCCTGGAACAGGGGGCGCCCTGAAAAACTGTTTTTT.

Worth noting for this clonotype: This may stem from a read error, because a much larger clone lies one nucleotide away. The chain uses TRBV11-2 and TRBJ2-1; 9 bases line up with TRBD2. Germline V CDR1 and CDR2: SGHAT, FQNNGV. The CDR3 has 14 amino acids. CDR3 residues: CAGSLSSGADEQFF. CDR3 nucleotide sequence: TGTGCCGGCAGCTTGTCTAGCGGGGCGGATGAGCAGTTCTTC.

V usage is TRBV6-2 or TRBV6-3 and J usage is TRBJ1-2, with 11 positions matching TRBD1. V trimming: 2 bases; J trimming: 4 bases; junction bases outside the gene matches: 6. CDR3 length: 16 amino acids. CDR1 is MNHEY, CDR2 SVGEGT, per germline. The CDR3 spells CASSYRPGQGVYGYTF. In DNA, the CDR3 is TGTGCCAGCAGTTACCGTCCGGGACAGGGGGTCTATGGCTACACCTTC.